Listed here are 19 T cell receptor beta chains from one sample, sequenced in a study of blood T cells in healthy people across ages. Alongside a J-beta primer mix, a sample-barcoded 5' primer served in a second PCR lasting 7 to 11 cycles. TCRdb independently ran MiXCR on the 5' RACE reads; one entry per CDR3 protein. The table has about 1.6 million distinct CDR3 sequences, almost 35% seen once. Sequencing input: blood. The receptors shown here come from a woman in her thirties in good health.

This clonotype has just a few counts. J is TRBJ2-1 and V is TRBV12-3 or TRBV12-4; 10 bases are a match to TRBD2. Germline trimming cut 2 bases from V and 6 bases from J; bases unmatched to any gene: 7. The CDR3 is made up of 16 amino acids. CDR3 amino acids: CASSLSPSGRANEQFF. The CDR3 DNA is TGTGCCAGCAGTTTATCCCCCAGCGGGAGGGCCAATGAGCAGTTCTTC.

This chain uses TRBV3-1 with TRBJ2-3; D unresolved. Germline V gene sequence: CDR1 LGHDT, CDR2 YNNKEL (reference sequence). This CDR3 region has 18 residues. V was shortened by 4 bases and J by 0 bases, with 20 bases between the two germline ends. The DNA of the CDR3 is TGTGCCAGCAGCCCCGGACGATTTTCCAAGCGAAGCACAGATACGCAGTATTTT. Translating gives CASSPGRFSKRSTDTQYF.

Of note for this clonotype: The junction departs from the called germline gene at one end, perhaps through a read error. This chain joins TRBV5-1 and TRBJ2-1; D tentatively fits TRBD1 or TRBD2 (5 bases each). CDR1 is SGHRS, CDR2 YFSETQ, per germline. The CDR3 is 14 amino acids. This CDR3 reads CVSRGAVPINEQFF. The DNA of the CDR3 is TGCGTCAGCAGAGGGGCGGTTCCGATCAATGAGCAGTTCTTC.

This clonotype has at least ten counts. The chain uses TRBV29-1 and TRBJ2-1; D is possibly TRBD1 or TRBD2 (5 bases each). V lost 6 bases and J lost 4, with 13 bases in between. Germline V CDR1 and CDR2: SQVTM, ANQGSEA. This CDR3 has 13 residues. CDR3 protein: CSVQGRGYNEQFF. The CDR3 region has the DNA TGCAGCGTCCAGGGTCGCGGGTACAATGAGCAGTTCTTC.

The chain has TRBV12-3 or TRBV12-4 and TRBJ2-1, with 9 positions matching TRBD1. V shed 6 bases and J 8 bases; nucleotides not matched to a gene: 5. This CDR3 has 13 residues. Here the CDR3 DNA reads TGTGCCAGCAGGGGGACAGGGTACCATGAGCAGTTCTTC. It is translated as CASRGTGYHEQFF.

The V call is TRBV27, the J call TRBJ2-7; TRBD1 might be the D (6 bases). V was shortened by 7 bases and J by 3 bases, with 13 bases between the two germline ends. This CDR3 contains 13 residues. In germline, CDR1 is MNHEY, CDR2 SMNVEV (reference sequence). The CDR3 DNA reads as TGTGCCAGCATCGGACAGATAAACTACGAGCAGTACTTC. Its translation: CASIGQINYEQYF.

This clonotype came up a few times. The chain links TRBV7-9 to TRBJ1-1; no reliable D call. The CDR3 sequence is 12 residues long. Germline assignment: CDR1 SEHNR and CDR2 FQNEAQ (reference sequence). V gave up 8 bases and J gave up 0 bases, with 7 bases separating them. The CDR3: CASSRMNTEAFF. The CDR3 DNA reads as TGTGCCAGCTCTCGTATGAACACTGAAGCTTTCTTT.

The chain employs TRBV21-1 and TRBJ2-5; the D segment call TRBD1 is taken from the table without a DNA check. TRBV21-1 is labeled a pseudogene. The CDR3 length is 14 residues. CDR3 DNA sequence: TGTGCCAGCAGCAAAGCAGGCGCAGGGGAGACCCAGTACTTC. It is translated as CASSKAGAGETQYF.

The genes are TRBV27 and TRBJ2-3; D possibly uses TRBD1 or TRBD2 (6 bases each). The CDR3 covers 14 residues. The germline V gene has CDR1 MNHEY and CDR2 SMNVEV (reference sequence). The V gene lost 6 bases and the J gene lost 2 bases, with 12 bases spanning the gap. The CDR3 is CASRGGWVTDTQYF. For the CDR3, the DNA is TGTGCCAGCAGAGGGGGGTGGGTCACAGATACGCAGTATTTT.

CDR3 loop: CASSLGSLGEKLFF. In DNA, the CDR3 is TGTGCCAGCAGTTTGGGGAGTCTGGGTGAAAAACTGTTTTTT. V is TRBV28 and J is TRBJ1-4; D remains ambiguous. The V and J ends lost 3 bases and 7 bases respectively, with 12 bases between them. Per the germline V gene, CDR1 is MDHEN and CDR2 is SYDVKM. The CDR3 is 14 residues long.

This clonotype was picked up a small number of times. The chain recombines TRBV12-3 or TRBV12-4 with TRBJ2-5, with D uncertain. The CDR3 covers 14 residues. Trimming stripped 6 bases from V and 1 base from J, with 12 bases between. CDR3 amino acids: CASSPERVQETQYF. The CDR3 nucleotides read TGTGCCAGCAGCCCTGAGCGAGTCCAAGAGACCCAGTACTTC.

CDR3 loop: CATRVGGTNEKLFF. The CDR3 coding sequence is TGTGCCACCCGGGTGGGAGGAACTAATGAAAAACTGTTTTTT. The gene calls are TRBV6-1 and TRBJ1-4; D ambiguous. V gave up 10 bases and J gave up 1 base, with 13 bases separating them. Germline CDR1 MNHNS, CDR2 SASEGT. This CDR3 spans 14 amino acids.

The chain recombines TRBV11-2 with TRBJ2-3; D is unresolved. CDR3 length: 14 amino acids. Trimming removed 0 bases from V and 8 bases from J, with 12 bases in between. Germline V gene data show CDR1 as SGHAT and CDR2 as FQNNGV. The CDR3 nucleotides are TGTGCCAGCAGCTTAGATCTTCTGGGTGGTACGCAGTATTTT. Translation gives CASSLDLLGGTQYF.

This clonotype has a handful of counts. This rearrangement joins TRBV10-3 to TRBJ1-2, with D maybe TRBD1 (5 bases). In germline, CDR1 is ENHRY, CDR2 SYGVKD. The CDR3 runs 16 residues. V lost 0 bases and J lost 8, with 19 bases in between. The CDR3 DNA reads TGTGCCATCAGTGAGTCGAGTTCACAGGTTGACGGGGGCTACACCTTC. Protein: CAISESSSQVDGGYTF.

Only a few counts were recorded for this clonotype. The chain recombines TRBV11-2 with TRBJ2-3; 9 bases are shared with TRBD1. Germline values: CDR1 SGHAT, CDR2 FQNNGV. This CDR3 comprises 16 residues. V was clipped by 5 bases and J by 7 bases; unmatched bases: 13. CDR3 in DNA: TGTGCCAGCAGCGAATCCTGGGACAGGGTAGGAAATACGCAGTATTTT. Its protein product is CASSESWDRVGNTQYF. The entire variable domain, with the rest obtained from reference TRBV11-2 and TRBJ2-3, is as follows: EAGVAQSPRYKIIEKRQSVAFWCNPISGHATLYWYQQILGQGPKLLIQFQNNGVVDDSQLPKDRFSAERLKGVDSTLKIQPAKLEDSAVYLCASSESWDRVGNTQYFGPGTRLTVL.

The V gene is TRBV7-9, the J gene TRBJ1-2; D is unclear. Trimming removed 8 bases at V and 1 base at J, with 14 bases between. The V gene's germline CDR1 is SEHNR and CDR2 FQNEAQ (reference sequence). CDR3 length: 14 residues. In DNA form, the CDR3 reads TGTGCCAGCGCCACAACATCATTTAACTATGGCTACACCTTC. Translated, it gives CASATTSFNYGYTF. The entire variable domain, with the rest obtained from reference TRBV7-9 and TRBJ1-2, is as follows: DTGVSQNPRHKITKRGQNVTFRCDPISEHNRLYWYRQTLGQGPEFLTYFQNEAQLEKSRLLSDRFSAERPKGSFSTLEIQRTEQGDSAMYLCASATTSFNYGYTFGSGTRLTVV.

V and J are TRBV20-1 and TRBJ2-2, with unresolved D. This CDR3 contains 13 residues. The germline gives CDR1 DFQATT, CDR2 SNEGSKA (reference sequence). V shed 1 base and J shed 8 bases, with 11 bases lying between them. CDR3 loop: CSARVRPMGELFF. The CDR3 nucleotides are TGCAGTGCTAGAGTCCGACCCATGGGGGAGCTGTTTTTT.

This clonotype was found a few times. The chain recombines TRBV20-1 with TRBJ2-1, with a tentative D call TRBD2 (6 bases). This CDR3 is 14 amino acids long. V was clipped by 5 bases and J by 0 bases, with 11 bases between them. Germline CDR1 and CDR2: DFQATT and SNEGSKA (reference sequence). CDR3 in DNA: TGCAGTGCTGGGTGGGAGGTCTCCTACAATGAGCAGTTCTTC. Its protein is CSAGWEVSYNEQFF.

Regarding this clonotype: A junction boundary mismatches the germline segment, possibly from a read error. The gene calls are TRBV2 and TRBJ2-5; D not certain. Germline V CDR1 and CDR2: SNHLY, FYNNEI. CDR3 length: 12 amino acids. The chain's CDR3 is CASKKHRETQYF. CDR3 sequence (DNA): TGTGCAAGCAAAAAACACAGAGAGACCCAGTACTTC.